The 28 T cell receptor beta chains presented below share a single source sample, sequenced in a study of T-cell reconstitution after alpha-beta-depleted transplantation in children. Unique molecular identifiers featured in how the TCRbeta library was prepared. TCRdb analysed the PCR reads with MiXCR anew, one entry per CDR3 protein. In the table there are 55,000 to 70,000 distinct CDR3 sequences, roughly a tenth of which are singletons. The material was PBMCs, obtained before TCRalphabeta/CD19-depleted stem cell transplant. The receptors stem from a boy between 10 and 17 years old with acute myeloid leukemia, due to receive a stem cell transplant.

This clonotype has a count of ten or more. This CDR3 reads CASRTGTAKEAFF. CDR3 bases: TGTGCCAGCAGGACCGGGACAGCCAAAGAAGCTTTCTTT. The chain recombines TRBV12-3 or TRBV12-4 with TRBJ1-1, with 7 bases aligning to TRBD1. J lost 8 bases, V lost 6 bases, and 9 bases had no gene match. The CDR3 extends over 13 amino acids.

A few counts support this clonotype. The gene calls are TRBV30 and TRBJ1-1; D not certain. The V end was cut by 5 bases, the J end by 6 bases, with 16 bases between. The CDR3 runs 13 residues. The V gene's germline CDR1 is GTSNPN and CDR2 SVGIG (reference sequence). CDR3 DNA sequence: TGTGCCTGGGCCCCCAGTGGGTACTCTGAAGCTTTCTTT. This codes for CAWAPSGYSEAFF. The whole variable domain, filled in from reference TRBV30 and TRBJ1-1, reads SQTIHQWPATLVQPVGSPLSLECTVEGTSNPNLYWYRQAAGRGLQLLFYSVGIGQISSEVPQNLSASRPQDRQFILSSKKLLLSDSGFYLCAWAPSGYSEAFFGQGTRLTVV.

This clonotype was counted ten times or more. V usage is TRBV12-3 or TRBV12-4 and J usage is TRBJ2-2; 14 bases are a match to TRBD2. The CDR3 runs to 16 residues. V trimming: 6 bases; J trimming: 4 bases; junction bases outside the gene matches: 4. CDR3 in DNA: TGTGCCAGCAGCCGAGGACTAGCGGGAGGCACCGGGGAGCTGTTTTTT. The encoded protein is CASSRGLAGGTGELFF.

This clonotype was detected many times. This rearrangement joins TRBV6-5 to TRBJ1-1; 7 bases agree with TRBD1. The germline V gene has CDR1 MNHEY and CDR2 SVGAGI. Trimming took 5 bases from V and 7 from J; bases not matched to a gene: 1. The CDR3 consists of 11 residues. Here the CDR3 DNA reads TGTGCCAGCAGTCGACAGGGTGAAGCTTTCTTT. Encoded protein: CASSRQGEAFF.

This clonotype was counted ten times or more. The rearrangement links TRBV18 to TRBJ2-3; D may correspond to TRBD1 or TRBD2 (5 bases each). Looked up from germline, CDR1 is KGHSH and CDR2 is LQKENI. The V gene lost 1 base and the J gene lost 5 bases, with 16 bases spanning the gap. The CDR3 extends over 16 amino acids. CDR3 in amino acids: CASSPREGRGQDTQYF. The CDR3 bases are TGTGCCAGCTCACCACGAGAGGGACGCGGGCAAGATACGCAGTATTTT.

This clonotype was seen ten or more times. The V call is TRBV5-1, the J call TRBJ1-4; the D gene is possibly TRBD1 (5 bases). CDR1 and CDR2 from the germline V gene are SGHRS and YFSETQ. The germline V and J ends were trimmed by 0 bases and 6 bases, with 12 bases remaining between them. This CDR3 comprises 15 residues. The CDR3 is CASSLAAGKYEKLFF. The CDR3 DNA is TGCGCCAGCAGCTTGGCCGCAGGGAAGTATGAAAAACTGTTTTTT.

The rearrangement links TRBV28 to TRBJ2-6; no clear D gene. V lost 7 bases and J lost 4, with 23 bases in between. The germline gives CDR1 MDHEN, CDR2 SYDVKM. The CDR3 has 18 amino acids. The CDR3 nucleotides read TGTGCCAGCAAGGCGTGGGCAGCCTTGTCTTACGGGGCCAACGTCCTGACTTTC. Residues: CASKAWAALSYGANVLTF.

The chain's CDR3 is CSVEDSGNTIYF. CDR3 sequence (DNA): TGCAGCGTTGAGGACTCTGGAAACACCATATATTTT. The chain has TRBV29-1 and TRBJ1-3; D is undetermined. Germline CDR1 and CDR2: SQVTM and ANQGSEA. V was pared by 3 bases and J by 0 bases, with 3 bases between. This CDR3 is 12 amino acids long.

This clonotype occurred many times. V and J are TRBV29-1 and TRBJ1-1; possibly TRBD1 for D (5 bases). This CDR3 has 12 residues. Germline V gives CDR1 SQVTM, CDR2 ANQGSEA. V was cut by 8 bases and J by 6 bases, with 16 bases left in between. Here the CDR3 reads CSPQGTSSEAFF. DNA of the CDR3: TGCAGCCCCCAAGGGACGAGCTCTGAAGCTTTCTTT.

This clonotype has a count of ten or more. The V and J genes are TRBV29-1 and TRBJ1-6; a possible D gene is TRBD1 (6 bases). Looked up from germline, CDR1 is SQVTM and CDR2 is ANQGSEA. The CDR3 consists of 13 residues. The ends were cut back, 6 bases at V and 7 bases at J, with 13 bases in the middle. In DNA, the CDR3 is TGCAGCGTGGCCCGGGACAACAATTCACCCCTCCACTTT. This gives the protein CSVARDNNSPLHF.

This clonotype occurred many times. The chain has TRBV27 and TRBJ2-5, with a possible D match to TRBD1 (6 bases). Looked up from germline, CDR1 is MNHEY and CDR2 is SMNVEV (reference sequence). V lost 6 bases and J 5 bases, leaving 16 bases between the germline ends. This CDR3 spans 14 amino acids. Here the CDR3 DNA reads TGTGCCAGCAGCCTCCAGGGGATTCGGGAGACCCAGTACTTC. The encoded protein is CASSLQGIRETQYF.

At least ten counts were recorded for this clonotype. This chain connects TRBV5-1 to TRBJ1-2; a possible D gene is TRBD1 (6 bases). The V end was cut by 5 bases, the J end by 4 bases, with 15 bases between. CDR1 SGHRS and CDR2 YFSETQ come from the germline V gene. CDR3 length: 14 amino acids. CDR3 loop: CASRDSRVPYGYTF. The CDR3 nucleotides read TGCGCCAGCAGGGACAGCCGAGTACCCTATGGCTACACCTTC.

This rearrangement joins TRBV12-3 or TRBV12-4 to TRBJ2-1, with D maybe TRBD2 (5 bases). Trimming removed 0 bases at V and 7 bases at J, with 16 bases between. This CDR3 has 16 residues. CDR3 nucleotides: TGTGCCAGCAGTTTAGCGAGGACGGGATGGCGGAATGAGCAGTTCTTC. Translation gives CASSLARTGWRNEQFF.

Points on this clonotype: A much more abundant neighbour one base away suggests this may be a read error. The V call is TRBV29-1, the J call TRBJ2-1; the D gene is possibly TRBD1 (6 bases). The CDR3 loop spans 13 amino acids. V was shortened by 2 bases and J by 3 bases, with 8 bases between the two germline ends. In germline, CDR1 is SQVTM, CDR2 ANQGSEA. The DNA of the CDR3 is TGCAGCGTTGAACCAGGGGACTACAATGAGCAGTTCTTC. It is translated as CSVEPGDYNEQFF.

This clonotype was detected many times. This rearrangement joins TRBV18 to TRBJ2-2, with D unclear. V was shortened by 4 bases and J by 3 bases, with 3 bases between the two germline ends. The CDR3 runs to 12 residues. Germline V CDR1 and CDR2: KGHSH, LQKENI. CDR3 DNA sequence: TGTGCCAGCTCACGGGACACCGGGGAGCTGTTTTTT. This codes for CASSRDTGELFF.

In this sample, this clonotype turned up many times. J is TRBJ1-5 and V is TRBV7-2; no definite D call. With 5 bases removed from V and 7 bases from J, the gap between germline ends came to 18 bases. In germline, CDR1 is SGHTA, CDR2 FQGNSA. The CDR3 extends over 15 amino acids. As DNA, the CDR3 is TGTGCCAGCAGCCCCCAGTCGCTTACCGGGCAGCCCCAGCATTTT. Protein product: CASSPQSLTGQPQHF.

This rearrangement joins TRBV7-9 to TRBJ2-1; the D gene could be TRBD1 or TRBD2 (5 bases each). V lost 5 bases, J lost 4 bases, and 21 bases lay in between. CDR1 is SEHNR, CDR2 FQNEAQ, per germline (reference sequence). The CDR3 is made up of 17 amino acids. The CDR3 sequence: CASSPQLVSGRYNEQFF. The DNA of the CDR3 is TGTGCCAGCAGCCCTCAGTTAGTTTCGGGGCGGTACAATGAGCAGTTCTTC.

The table lists this clonotype with many counts. The genes are TRBV7-2 and TRBJ2-1, with D uncertain. V lost 3 bases and J lost 5, with 8 bases in between. The CDR3 contains 13 residues. Germline CDR1 and CDR2: SGHTA and FQGNSA. The CDR3 bases are TGTGCCAGCAGCTTCATATTTGACAATGAGCAGTTCTTC. Residues: CASSFIFDNEQFF.

In its sample, this clonotype was seen many times. The chain links TRBV6-2 or TRBV6-3 to TRBJ2-5; 9 bases align to TRBD1. V shed 6 bases, J shed 8 bases, and the junction held 16 bases outside the gene matches. Per germline, CDR1 MNHEY and CDR2 SVGEGT. This CDR3 is 16 amino acids long. The CDR3 is CASSWGPGQGVHTQYF. The CDR3 nucleotides read TGTGCCAGCAGCTGGGGTCCGGGACAGGGAGTCCATACCCAGTACTTC.

Ten or more counts support this clonotype. This sequence joins TRBV29-1 and TRBJ2-7, with 12 nucleotides matching TRBD2. V was pared by 4 bases and J by 6 bases, with 16 bases of the junction left unmatched. Looked up from germline, CDR1 is SQVTM and CDR2 is ANQGSEA. CDR3 length equals 17 residues. CDR3 residues: CSVALRFTTSGRSEQYF. The CDR3 coding sequence is TGCAGCGTTGCCCTCCGATTTACCACTAGCGGGAGGAGCGAGCAGTACTTC.

This clonotype has just a few counts. This sequence joins TRBV6-5 and TRBJ2-5; D gene ambiguous. The V and J ends lost 4 bases and 4 bases respectively, with 7 bases between them. Looked up from germline, CDR1 is MNHEY and CDR2 is SVGAGI. This CDR3 is built from 12 residues. The CDR3 nucleotides read TGTGCCAGCAGTTCCAATAGAGAGACCCAGTACTTC. This translates into CASSSNRETQYF.

In its sample, this clonotype was seen many times. This chain links TRBV7-9 with TRBJ2-1; 7 positions match TRBD2. Trimming took 4 bases from V and 5 from J; bases not matched to a gene: 11. This CDR3 has 16 residues. Germline loops: CDR1 SEHNR, CDR2 FQNEAQ (reference sequence). The CDR3 nucleotides are TGTGCCAGCAGCTCTCCCAAAGGGAGGGGCCACAATGAGCAGTTCTTC. As protein: CASSSPKGRGHNEQFF.

This clonotype was seen ten or more times. J is TRBJ2-5 and V is TRBV5-6, with D possibly called TRBD1 or TRBD2 (5 bases each). Germline CDR1 reads SGHDT; CDR2 reads YYEEEE. The CDR3 length is 17 residues. The germline V and J ends were trimmed by 4 bases and 2 bases, with 21 bases remaining between them. The CDR3 is CASSTPGRPTIQETQYF. The CDR3 DNA reads as TGTGCCAGCAGCACGCCGGGACGCCCGACCATACAAGAGACCCAGTACTTC.

This clonotype was observed many times. The chain combines TRBV5-1 with TRBJ2-7, with a tentative D call TRBD2 (5 bases). In germline, CDR1 is SGHRS, CDR2 YFSETQ. V lost 3 bases and J 7 bases, leaving 17 bases between the germline ends. The CDR3 sequence is 14 residues long. CDR3 sequence reads: CASSSGGASGEQYV. The CDR3 bases are TGCGCCAGCAGCTCGGGCGGTGCTTCGGGGGAGCAGTACGTC.

This clonotype was detected ten times or more. The chain employs TRBV27 and TRBJ1-4; D call uncertain. The CDR3 spans 15 residues. Trimming left V 7 bases short and J 7 bases short, with 19 bases between. Germline-derived CDR1 and CDR2 are MNHEY and SMNVEV (reference sequence). The CDR3 here is CASINQRPGGEKLFF. Here the CDR3 DNA reads TGTGCCAGCATTAACCAGAGACCCGGAGGTGAAAAACTGTTTTTT.

This clonotype showed up many times. The V and J genes are TRBV28 and TRBJ2-7; 7 positions match TRBD1. Trimming took 6 bases from V and 2 from J; bases not matched to a gene: 4. This CDR3 comprises 13 residues. Germline-derived CDR1 and CDR2 are MDHEN and SYDVKM. The DNA of the CDR3 is TGTGCCAGCAGGGGTCAGGGGGCCTACGAGCAGTACTTC. Translation: CASRGQGAYEQYF.

This clonotype was seen many times. The genes are TRBV5-1 and TRBJ2-7, with a weak D call TRBD1 (5 bases). Looked up from germline, CDR1 is SGHRS and CDR2 is YFSETQ. Trimming shortened V by 0 bases and J by 1 base, and 11 bases separated the two germline ends. The CDR3 covers 15 residues. The CDR3 protein is CASSLVGAGSYEQYV. The CDR3 nucleotides read TGCGCCAGCAGCTTGGTAGGGGCAGGGTCCTACGAGCAGTACGTC.

The sample holds many counts of this clonotype. The chain couples TRBV11-2 to TRBJ2-2, with TRBD2 matching over 10 bases. Losses at the gene ends were 3 bases for V and 1 base for J; bases not matched to a gene: 2. Germline assignment: CDR1 SGHAT and CDR2 FQNNGV. The CDR3 is made up of 16 amino acids. CDR3 amino acids: CASSFVAGGNTGELFF. The CDR3 DNA follows: TGTGCCAGCAGCTTCGTAGCGGGGGGGAACACCGGGGAGCTGTTTTTT.